This TCR beta chain comes out of a study of preoperative IRX-2 immunotherapy in early breast cancer (dated by TCRdb to between 2018 and 2021). The CDR3, from cysteine to phenylalanine, totals 14 residues. Here the CDR3 DNA is all that survives: 42 bases in frame from base 1. The germline V gene specifies SGDLS as CDR1 and YYNGEE as CDR2. After removal of 4 bases from V and 2 bases from J, the junction retains 6 bases not matched to a gene. The library was generated by the immunoSEQ multiplex PCR assay. TCRdb obtained this table from immuneACCESS and retained in-frame rearrangements with V and J assigned. These tables miss some clones; where compared with another copy, unresolved V genes account for less than half of the shortfall, and the remainder is unexplained. The sample has 75,000 to 100,000 clones on record, just over 85% of them singletons. Roughly 2% of the sample goes to the ten largest clones.

The treatment or condition label, read with the paper, signifies: preoperative locoregional IRX-2 cytokine immunotherapy. The samples were obtained from a phase Ib study that tested preoperative, locoregional IRX-2 cytokine immunotherapy designed to prime immune responses. Patients with early-stage breast cancer who were given IRX-2 before surgery served as donors. A remark on this clone: Which antigen it targets is not known. Base quality data are lacking; no much larger clone is found one base away.

Here the chain combines TRBV9 and TRBJ2-7; the central 7 bases match TRBD2. This specimen was tumor tissue, taken after IRX-2 immunotherapy. The sequence was obtained from a human donor with breast cancer. The CDR3 protein sequence reads: CASSPLAGAYEQYF. The DNA is as follows: TGTGCCAGCAGCCCGCTTGCGGGGGCCTACGAGCAGTACTTC.